Below, 21 T cell receptor beta chains from the same sample are listed, as sequenced in a study of T cells in Graves' hyperthyroidism and ophthalmopathy (dated by TCRdb to about 2019). The library was obtained by multiplex PCR. These reads were obtained on an Illumina HiSeq 2000. Amplification of TCR beta CDR3 regions was carried out from RNA transcripts. For the first round of RT-PCR on the TCR CDR3, the HTBI primer set was used together with the Qiagen OneStep RT-PCR kit. TCRdb trimmed public reads at Q25 via fastp, called clones via MiXCR and kept in-frame beta chains. Duplicate CDR3 protein sequences are folded into a single record with the most common DNA and genes. For this sample the table gives roughly 350,000 distinct CDR3 sequences, of which more than 14% were detected only once. Of the sample, roughly a fifth falls within the top ten clones. Sequenced sample: blood. All receptors come from a woman aged 25 to 45 with Graves' ophthalmopathy.

This clonotype showed up many times. The V and J genes are TRBV5-1 and TRBJ1-4; D not certain. From germline, CDR1 is SGHRS and CDR2 YFSETQ. V lost 1 base and J lost 3, with 10 bases in between. The CDR3 runs 15 residues. The CDR3 nucleotides are TGCGCCAGCAGCTTGAGGACGGAACCTAATGAAAAACTGTTTTTT. This codes for CASSLRTEPNEKLFF.

This clonotype has ten or more counts. The rearrangement joins TRBV6-1 to TRBJ2-7; D is ambiguous. From germline, CDR1 is MNHNS and CDR2 SASEGT. This CDR3 contains 15 residues. V lost 0 bases, J lost 3 bases, and 12 bases lay in between. CDR3 coding DNA: TGTGCCAGCAGTGAAGCGCGTGGCAGCAACTACGAGCAGTACTTC. Its translation: CASSEARGSNYEQYF.

As for this clonotype: It may be a read error: a sequence one base away is much more abundant. The rearrangement links TRBV9 to TRBJ2-1; D assignment may be TRBD1 or TRBD2 (6 bases each). The J call may be in error: the DNA end matches TRBJ2-7 better. Germline CDR1 SGDLS, CDR2 YYNGEE. The CDR3 runs 16 residues. The CDR3 here is CASSDRPGLGDNEQYF. CDR3 DNA sequence: TGTGCCAGCAGTGATAGGCCGGGACTTGGGGACAATGAGCAGTACTTC.

The genes are TRBV19 and TRBJ2-7; D is possibly TRBD1 (6 bases). The germline gives CDR1 LNHDA, CDR2 SQIVND (reference sequence). V gave up 4 bases and J gave up 5 bases, with 15 bases separating them. The CDR3 spans 14 residues. The CDR3 is CASSNWGPTDEQYF. CDR3 bases: TGTGCCAGTAGTAACTGGGGGCCAACCGACGAGCAGTACTTC.

This clonotype showed up many times. This chain uses TRBV11-1 with TRBJ2-3; TRBD2 matches 10 bases. Per the germline V gene, CDR1 is SGHAT and CDR2 is FQDESV (reference sequence). This CDR3 comprises 17 residues. V gave up 3 bases and J gave up 5 bases; unmatched junction bases: 11. CDR3 sequence reads: CASSFPPLAGMQDTQYF. CDR3 coding DNA: TGTGCCAGCAGCTTTCCTCCACTAGCGGGGATGCAAGATACGCAGTATTTT. The full variable domain, completed using reference TRBV11-1 and TRBJ2-3, is EAEVAQSPRYKITEKSQAVAFWCDPISGHATLYWYRQILGQGPELLVQFQDESVVDDSQLPKDRFSAERLKGVDSTLKIQPAELGDSAMYLCASSFPPLAGMQDTQYFGPGTRLTVL.

This clonotype showed up many times. The rearrangement joins TRBV20-1 to TRBJ1-1; tentative D call: TRBD1 (6 bases). This CDR3 spans 14 amino acids. The V end was cut by 6 bases, the J end by 1 base, with 15 bases between. Germline V gene data show CDR1 as DFQATT and CDR2 as SNEGSKA (reference sequence). CDR3 in amino acids: CSARQDGTNTEAFF. CDR3 nucleotides: TGCAGTGCAAGACAGGACGGGACGAACACTGAAGCTTTCTTT.

V and J are TRBV5-1 and TRBJ2-1; 7 positions match TRBD1. The germline V gene has CDR1 SGHRS and CDR2 YFSETQ. V gave up 5 bases and J gave up 4 bases; unmatched junction bases: 12. CDR3 length equals 16 residues. CDR3 protein: CASSKEQGRRYNEQFF. In DNA, the CDR3 is TGCGCCAGCAGTAAAGAACAGGGGCGCAGATACAATGAGCAGTTCTTC.

This clonotype was seen many times. The rearrangement links TRBV20-1 to TRBJ2-1; D gene ambiguous. This CDR3 comprises 14 residues. Trimming left V 5 bases short and J 1 base short, with 12 bases between. Germline CDR1 and CDR2: DFQATT and SNEGSKA (reference sequence). CDR3 nucleotides: TGCAGTGCTCCCCTTTTTAGGTCCTACAATGAGCAGTTCTTC. Protein: CSAPLFRSYNEQFF.

This clonotype was seen many times. The gene calls are TRBV30 and TRBJ2-3, with 14 bases aligning to TRBD2. The CDR3 loop spans 17 amino acids. Trimming removed 7 bases from V and 1 base from J; junction bases left unmatched: 10. CDR1 and CDR2 from the germline V gene are GTSNPN and SVGIG (reference sequence). This CDR3 reads CALAGGLAGGRTDTQYF. DNA of the CDR3: TGTGCCTTAGCAGGAGGACTAGCGGGGGGCCGCACAGATACGCAGTATTTT.

This clonotype came up many times. V usage is TRBV19 and J usage is TRBJ1-1; D unclear. CDR1 LNHDA and CDR2 SQIVND come from the germline V gene (reference sequence). The V gene lost 10 bases and the J gene lost 6 bases, with 21 bases spanning the gap. The CDR3 spans 14 residues. The CDR3 region is CATFAAPSEPEAFF. Written as DNA, the CDR3 is TGTGCCACCTTCGCGGCCCCCTCTGAGCCTGAAGCTTTCTTT.

This clonotype was recorded many times. The V and J genes are TRBV5-1 and TRBJ2-3; 8 bases are shared with TRBD1. CDR3 length: 16 residues. Germline CDR1 reads SGHRS; CDR2 reads YFSETQ. With V trimmed by 4 bases and J by 3 bases, 10 bases remained unmatched. This chain's CDR3 is CASSTWTGRSTDTQYF. The CDR3 DNA reads TGCGCCAGCAGCACCTGGACAGGGAGGAGTACAGATACGCAGTATTTT.

The sample holds a few counts of this clonotype. The chain has TRBV27 and TRBJ1-6; maybe TRBD1 (6 bases). The CDR3 sequence is 15 residues long. Trimming left V 7 bases short and J 9 bases short, with 19 bases between. Germline CDR1 MNHEY, CDR2 SMNVEV (reference sequence). The CDR3 region has the DNA TGTGCCAGCAAGATACAGGGATTCAGTAGTTCACCCCTCCACTTT. Its protein is CASKIQGFSSSPLHF.

This clonotype was counted at least ten times. The chain carries TRBV6-1 and TRBJ2-5; D call uncertain. The CDR3 runs 14 residues. V lost 6 bases to trimming and J lost 2 bases, with 13 bases between them. Per the germline V gene, CDR1 is MNHNS and CDR2 is SASEGT. CDR3 in DNA: TGTGCCAGCAGCCCAGAACTGGGGCAAGAGACCCAGTACTTC. Translating gives CASSPELGQETQYF.

Many counts were recorded for this clonotype. The V call is TRBV27, the J call TRBJ1-4; D not certain. This CDR3 has 15 amino acids. The V end lost 6 bases, the J end lost 7 bases, and 18 bases lay between the germline ends. Germline lookup yields CDR1 MNHEY and CDR2 SMNVEV (reference sequence). CDR3: CASRPLLQSPEKLFF. CDR3 in DNA: TGTGCCAGCAGACCATTGTTACAGTCCCCTGAAAAACTGTTTTTT. The whole variable domain, remainder taken from reference TRBV27 and TRBJ1-4, is EAQVTQNPRYLITVTGKKLTVTCSQNMNHEYMSWYRQDPGLGLRQIYYSMNVEVTDKGDVPEGYKVSRKEKRNFPLILESPSPNQTSLYFCASRPLLQSPEKLFFGSGTQLSVL.

This chain links TRBV19 with TRBJ2-2; unclear D gene. Trimming left V 2 bases short and J 4 bases short, with 5 bases between. The germline V gene encodes CDR1 LNHDA and CDR2 SQIVND (reference sequence). The CDR3 has 13 amino acids. Written as DNA, the CDR3 is TGTGCCAGTAGTATACAAAGCACCGGGGAGCTGTTTTTT. Protein: CASSIQSTGELFF.

In this sample, this clonotype turned up many times. This chain uses TRBV11-2 with TRBJ2-3; D gene uncertain. The V gene lost 5 bases and the J gene lost 1 base, with 25 bases spanning the gap. The CDR3 contains 19 residues. Germline lookup yields CDR1 SGHAT and CDR2 FQNNGV. CDR3 DNA: TGTGCCAGCAGCCCACGTCTAATAACGCCTCAGGACGGCACAGATACGCAGTATTTT. Translating it yields CASSPRLITPQDGTDTQYF. Filled out from reference TRBV11-2 and TRBJ2-3, the complete variable domain reads EAGVAQSPRYKIIEKRQSVAFWCNPISGHATLYWYQQILGQGPKLLIQFQNNGVVDDSQLPKDRFSAERLKGVDSTLKIQPAKLEDSAVYLCASSPRLITPQDGTDTQYFGPGTRLTVL.

Worth noting for this clonotype: Just one base apart from a much larger clone, this may be a read error. The chain couples TRBV7-2 to TRBJ2-7; 9 bases match TRBD1. Looked up from germline, CDR1 is SGHTA and CDR2 is FQGNSA. The CDR3 is 13 amino acids. For the CDR3, the DNA is TGTGCCGGCAGATACACAGGGGGCGACGAGCAGTACTTC. The encoded protein is CAGRYTGGDEQYF.

The chain recombines TRBV28 with TRBJ2-1, with D perhaps TRBD1 or TRBD2 (7 bases each). Germline V gene sequence: CDR1 MDHEN, CDR2 SYDVKM. This CDR3 region has 16 residues. The ends were cut back, 5 bases at V and 3 bases at J, with 17 bases in the middle. The CDR3 sequence: CASSISQGGFYNEQFF. CDR3 DNA sequence: TGTGCCAGCAGTATCTCTCAGGGGGGGTTCTACAATGAGCAGTTCTTC.

This clonotype was counted many times. This chain uses TRBV28 with TRBJ1-1; D unresolved. V was clipped by 2 bases and J by 6 bases, with 13 bases between them. The CDR3 covers 14 residues. From germline, CDR1 is MDHEN and CDR2 SYDVKM. CDR3 region: CASSLRLSIPEAFF. The DNA of the CDR3 is TGTGCCAGCAGTTTACGCCTTTCCATCCCTGAAGCTTTCTTT.

This chain links TRBV5-4 with TRBJ1-2; D is uncertain. The CDR3 covers 15 residues. Germline assignment: CDR1 SGHNT and CDR2 YYREEE (reference sequence). The V and J ends lost 2 bases and 2 bases respectively, with 13 bases between them. The CDR3 loop is CASSLGSKENYGYTF. CDR3 in DNA: TGTGCCAGCAGCTTAGGGTCGAAGGAGAACTATGGCTACACCTTC.

This clonotype was seen ten or more times. The V call is TRBV6-1, the J call TRBJ2-3; 10 nucleotides align to TRBD2. Trimming cost V 2 bases and J 0 bases; bases outside gene matches: 2. The CDR3 extends over 16 amino acids. Germline lookup yields CDR1 MNHNS and CDR2 SASEGT. The CDR3: CASSEWTSGSTDTQYF. The CDR3 bases are TGTGCCAGCAGTGAATGGACTAGCGGAAGCACAGATACGCAGTATTTT.